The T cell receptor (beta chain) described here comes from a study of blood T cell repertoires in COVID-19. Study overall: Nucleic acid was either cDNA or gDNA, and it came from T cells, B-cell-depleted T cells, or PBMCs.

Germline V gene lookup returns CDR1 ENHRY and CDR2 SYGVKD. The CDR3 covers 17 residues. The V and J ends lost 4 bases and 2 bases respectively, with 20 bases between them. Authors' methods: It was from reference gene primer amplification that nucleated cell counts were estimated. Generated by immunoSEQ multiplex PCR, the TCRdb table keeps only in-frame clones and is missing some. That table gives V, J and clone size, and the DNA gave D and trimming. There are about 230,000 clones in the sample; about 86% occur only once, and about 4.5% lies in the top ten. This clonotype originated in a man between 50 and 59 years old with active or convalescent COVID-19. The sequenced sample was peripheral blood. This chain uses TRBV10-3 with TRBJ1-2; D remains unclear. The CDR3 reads CAISVPPGGSSNYGYTF. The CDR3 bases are TGTGCCATCAGTGTACCGCCCGGAGGGTCCTCAAACTATGGCTACACCTTC.